The clone carrying this TCR beta chain appeared a few times. Its antigen is unknown. This sample was included in a study of Graves' ophthalmopathy and Graves' hyperthyroidism. Findings of the study overall: Detection in blood was also observed for most expanded thyroid clonotypes above 0.001 frequency.

Amplification of the TCR beta CDR3 regions used RNA transcripts (as template). HTBI primers served in a first-round RT-PCR, which a second-round multiplex PCR followed. TCRdb itself ran the multiplex PCR reads through MiXCR, one entry per CDR3 protein. The repertoire has around 1,000,000 distinct CDR3 sequences, about 36% of them found once; the top ten carry 11%. Hyperthyroidism patients were newly diagnosed, under 2 months' duration, aged 18 to 65. Orbital computed tomography, together with clinical symptoms, serum thyroxine, TRAb and thyroid ultrasound, was used for diagnosis. CDR1 SGHRS and CDR2 YFSETQ come from the germline V gene. This CDR3 spans 13 amino acids. The V gene lost 0 bases and the J gene lost 7 bases, with 11 bases spanning the gap.

The source is an adult man with Graves' hyperthyroidism. What was sequenced was peripheral blood or thyroid tissue (not recorded which). The rearrangement links TRBV5-1 to TRBJ2-7; tentatively, D is TRBD2 (6 bases). The CDR3 region has the DNA TGCGCCAGCAGCTTGGCTGTAGGGAGGGAGCAGTACTTC. Translating it yields CASSLAVGREQYF.